This TCR beta chain came from a study of CD8 T cells in ankylosing spondylitis. Whole-study findings and limits: Clones tied to disease were said to be significantly enriched in matched ankylosing spondylitis synovial fluid. Disease-associated clones were CD8+ and fairly uncommon in peripheral blood. Blood of patients with ankylosing spondylitis appeared to be characterized by a TCR beta motif of about 8 highly homologous variants.

The CDR3 extends over 13 amino acids. With 7 bases clipped from V and 4 bases from J, the junction kept 7 bases outside the gene matches. The germline gives CDR1 LGHDT, CDR2 YNNKEL (reference sequence). This clonotype has a count of ten or more. The antigen is not known. Construction of TCR beta libraries was performed using quantitative 5'-RACE with molecular barcodes. TCRdb re-called the 5' RACE reads through MiXCR, storing one row per CDR3 protein. Among 150,000 to 200,000 distinct CDR3 sequences listed, roughly 20% were seen once. The J gene is TRBJ2-7, the V gene TRBV3-1; 7 positions agree with TRBD1. Sample: blood, either unsorted or a sorted T cell fraction (not recorded which). The sequence came from a male donor aged 10-35 years with ankylosing spondylitis or in good health (not recorded which). CDR3 residues: CASTTGTEYEQYF. The CDR3 bases are TGTGCCAGCACTACCGGGACAGAATACGAGCAGTACTTC.